The 8 T cell receptor beta chains in this list originate from one sample, sequenced in a study of blood T cells in healthy people across ages. The authors ran a second PCR of about 7 to 12 cycles using a sample-barcoded 5' primer and a J-beta primer mix. TCRdb itself ran the 5' RACE reads through MiXCR, one entry per CDR3 protein. The table lists roughly 720,000 distinct CDR3 sequences, 40% to 65% of them singletons. Sequenced sample: blood. The receptor set was obtained from a man older than 75 in good health.

The chain is built from TRBV2 and TRBJ2-5; no clear D. The J call is in doubt because the DNA end fits TRBJ2-7 better. The CDR3 contains 12 residues. The germline V gene encodes CDR1 SNHLY and CDR2 FYNNEI. DNA of the CDR3: TGTGCCAGCAGGGGTAATACCTACGAGCAGTACTTC. It specifies CASRGNTYEQYF.

CDR3 residues: CSAGDRSSYNEQFF. The CDR3 DNA follows: TGCAGTGCTGGGGACCGCAGCTCCTACAATGAGCAGTTCTTC. The genes are TRBV20-1 and TRBJ2-1; D tentatively reads TRBD1 or TRBD2 (5 bases each). This CDR3 comprises 14 residues. V was pared by 5 bases and J by 0 bases, with 11 bases between. Germline CDR1 reads DFQATT; CDR2 reads SNEGSKA (reference sequence).

This chain connects TRBV28 to TRBJ2-4; the D gene is possibly TRBD1 (5 bases). The CDR3 is 13 amino acids. V lost 7 bases to trimming and J lost 0 bases, with 7 bases between them. Germline loops: CDR1 MDHEN, CDR2 SYDVKM. The CDR3 reads CASNRRAKNIQYF. CDR3 nucleotide sequence: TGTGCCAGCAACAGGCGAGCCAAAAACATTCAGTACTTC.

J is TRBJ2-1 and V is TRBV7-2; D is unresolved. This CDR3 contains 14 residues. The V end was cut by 5 bases, the J end by 6 bases, with 14 bases between. Germline lookup yields CDR1 SGHTA and CDR2 FQGNSA. The CDR3 sequence: CASSVGFWANEQFF. The CDR3 DNA is TGTGCCAGCAGCGTAGGGTTTTGGGCCAATGAGCAGTTCTTC.

The chain carries TRBV25-1 and TRBJ1-6; 9 nucleotides align to TRBD1. Unmatched junction bases numbered 10, after V lost 4 bases and J lost 9 bases. Germline V gives CDR1 MGHDK, CDR2 SYGVNS. The CDR3 is 16 residues long. The CDR3 nucleotides are TGTGCCAGCAGTGTTCCGGGACAGGGACCTGGTTCACCCCTCCACTTT. This gives the protein CASSVPGQGPGSPLHF.

The table lists this clonotype with a few counts. The rearrangement joins TRBV12-3 or TRBV12-4 to TRBJ2-1; TRBD2 is a possible D gene (5 bases). The CDR3 is made up of 15 amino acids. The ends were cut back, 6 bases at V and 9 bases at J, with 21 bases in the middle. The CDR3 is CASSPGLLAGGEQFF. In DNA, the CDR3 is TGTGCCAGCAGCCCCGGACTTCTAGCAGGTGGTGAGCAGTTCTTC.

V is TRBV7-9 and J is TRBJ2-7; 10 bases align to TRBD2. The V gene end was trimmed by 5 bases and the J gene end by 4 bases; junction bases not matched to a gene: 8. The CDR3 loop spans 15 amino acids. CDR1 is SEHNR, CDR2 FQNEAQ, per germline (reference sequence). The CDR3 loop reads CASSPLAGVKYEQYF. The CDR3 nucleotides are TGTGCCAGCAGCCCCCTAGCGGGAGTGAAATACGAGCAGTACTTC.

The rearrangement joins TRBV11-2 to TRBJ2-1, with D hard to call. The CDR3 contains 15 residues. Germline V gene sequence: CDR1 SGHAT, CDR2 FQNNGV. V was clipped by 5 bases and J by 7 bases, with 18 bases between them. The DNA of the CDR3 is TGTGCCAGCAGCCCTTTGATCAGATTGGGGAATGAGCAGTTCTTC. Translation: CASSPLIRLGNEQFF.